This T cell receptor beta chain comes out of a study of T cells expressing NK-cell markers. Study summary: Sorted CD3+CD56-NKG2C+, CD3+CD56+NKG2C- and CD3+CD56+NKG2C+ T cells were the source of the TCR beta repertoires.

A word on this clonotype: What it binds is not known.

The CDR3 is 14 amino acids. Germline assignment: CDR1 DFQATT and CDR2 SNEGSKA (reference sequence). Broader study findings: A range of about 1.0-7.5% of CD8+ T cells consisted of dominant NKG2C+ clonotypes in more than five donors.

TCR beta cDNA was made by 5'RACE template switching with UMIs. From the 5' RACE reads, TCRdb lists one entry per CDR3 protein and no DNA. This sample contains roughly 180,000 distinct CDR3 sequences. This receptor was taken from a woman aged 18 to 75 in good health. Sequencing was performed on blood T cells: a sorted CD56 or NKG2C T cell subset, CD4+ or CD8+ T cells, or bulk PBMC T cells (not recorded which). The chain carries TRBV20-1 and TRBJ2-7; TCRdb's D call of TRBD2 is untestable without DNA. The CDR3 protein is CSARLAGLTYEQYF.